The rows below give T cell receptor beta chains drawn from one sample of a study of blood T cells in healthy people across ages. TCRdb used MiXCR to reprocess the 5' RACE reads, holding one entry per CDR3 protein. Of roughly 1,700,000 distinct CDR3 sequences listed, approximately 30% are singletons. The source material was blood. The origin of the receptors is a woman in her twenties or thirties in good health. Each CDR3 is given with its conserved first and last residue. The D gene is left open where the match is weak. A row's size may be missing; if present it is once, few, many or a size class.

j_gene: TRBJ1-1; abundance: -; d_gene: -; len: 15; v_gene: TRBV2; CDR3aa: CASSEVLLANTEAFF; CDR3nt: TGTGCCAGCAGTGAGGTTCTACTAGCCAACACTGAAGCTTTCTTT
j_gene: TRBJ2-1; abundance: few; d_gene: TRBD2; len: 15; v_gene: TRBV20-1; CDR3aa: CSPTNRQRGGNEQFF; CDR3nt: TGCAGTCCGACCAATAGACAGCGGGGGGGCAATGAGCAGTTCTTC
j_gene: TRBJ2-7; abundance: few; d_gene: TRBD1; len: 16; v_gene: TRBV6-1; CDR3aa: CASSEAWDRGQYEQYF; CDR3nt: TGTGCCAGCAGTGAAGCCTGGGACAGGGGGCAGTACGAGCAGTACTTC
j_gene: TRBJ2-7; abundance: many; d_gene: TRBD2; len: 14; v_gene: TRBV28; CDR3aa: CASSTSGGTYEQYF; CDR3nt: TGTGCCAGCAGTACTAGCGGGGGGACCTACGAGCAGTACTTC
j_gene: TRBJ2-1; abundance: -; d_gene: TRBD2; len: 15; v_gene: TRBV20-1; CDR3aa: CSAGGQQRGYNEQFF; CDR3nt: TGCAGTGCTGGGGGGCAACAGCGGGGGTACAATGAGCAGTTCTTC
j_gene: TRBJ2-2; abundance: -; d_gene: TRBD2; len: 15; v_gene: TRBV10-3; CDR3aa: CAIRGTSGEAGELFF; CDR3nt: TGTGCCATCAGAGGGACTAGCGGAGAGGCCGGGGAGCTGTTTTTT
j_gene: TRBJ1-1; abundance: few; d_gene: TRBD1; len: 14; v_gene: TRBV20-1; CDR3aa: CSASQGAGDTEAFF; CDR3nt: TGCAGTGCCAGTCAGGGGGCCGGGGACACTGAAGCTTTCTTT
j_gene: TRBJ1-5; abundance: few; d_gene: -; len: 15; v_gene: TRBV5-1; CDR3aa: CASSLGIGGKQPQHF; CDR3nt: TGCGCCAGCAGCTTGGGGATAGGGGGTAAGCAGCCCCAGCATTTT
j_gene: TRBJ1-5; abundance: few; d_gene: -; len: 15; v_gene: TRBV7-2; CDR3aa: CASSLVFSGNQPQHF; CDR3nt: TGTGCCAGCAGCTTAGTATTTTCGGGCAATCAGCCCCAGCATTTT
j_gene: TRBJ2-1; abundance: many; d_gene: -; len: 15; v_gene: TRBV20-1; CDR3aa: CSARESLRGANEQFF; CDR3nt: TGCAGTGCTAGAGAGTCACTTCGCGGCGCCAATGAGCAGTTCTTC
j_gene: TRBJ2-3; abundance: -; d_gene: TRBD2; len: 15; v_gene: TRBV20-1; CDR3aa: CSATASGGSTDTQYF; CDR3nt: TGCAGTGCAACTGCTAGCGGGGGGTCCACAGATACGCAGTATTTT
j_gene: TRBJ2-1; abundance: -; d_gene: TRBD2; len: 17; v_gene: TRBV24-1; CDR3aa: CATSDFVLAGVINEQFF; CDR3nt: TGTGCCACCAGTGATTTCGTCCTAGCGGGAGTAATAAATGAGCAGTTCTTC
j_gene: TRBJ2-6; abundance: -; d_gene: TRBD1; len: 17; v_gene: TRBV28; CDR3aa: CASSFAGGFAGANVRTF; CDR3nt: TGTGCCAGCAGTTTTGCAGGGGGTTTCGCTGGGGCCAACGTCCGGACTTTC
j_gene: TRBJ2-2; abundance: -; d_gene: -; len: 16; v_gene: TRBV5-4; CDR3aa: CASSSSRDRVDGELFF; CDR3nt: TGTGCCAGCAGCTCCTCGAGGGACCGAGTTGATGGGGAGCTGTTTTTT
j_gene: TRBJ2-5; abundance: many; d_gene: -; len: 15; v_gene: TRBV4-2; CDR3aa: CASSQDNGEQETQYF; CDR3nt: TGTGCCAGCAGCCAAGATAATGGGGAGCAAGAGACCCAGTACTTC
j_gene: TRBJ2-3; abundance: -; d_gene: -; len: 12; v_gene: TRBV20-1; CDR3aa: CSAKALLDTQYF; CDR3nt: TGCAGTGCAAAAGCTCTTCTAGATACGCAGTATTTT
j_gene: TRBJ2-3; abundance: -; d_gene: -; len: 16; v_gene: TRBV4-1; CDR3aa: CASRKIGGALGDTQYF; CDR3nt: TGCGCCAGCAGAAAAATTGGGGGGGCCCTTGGCGATACGCAGTATTTT
j_gene: TRBJ2-2; abundance: -; d_gene: TRBD1; len: 15; v_gene: TRBV20-1; CDR3aa: CSALGQGAFTGELFF; CDR3nt: TGCAGTGCTTTAGGACAGGGGGCCTTCACCGGGGAGCTGTTTTTT
j_gene: TRBJ1-2; abundance: -; d_gene: -; len: 15; v_gene: TRBV7-2; CDR3aa: CASSLRNTDNYGYTF; CDR3nt: TGTGCCAGCAGCTTGCGGAACACCGATAACTATGGCTACACCTTC
j_gene: TRBJ2-7; abundance: many; d_gene: -; len: 10; v_gene: TRBV29-1; CDR3aa: CSVRQDEQYF; CDR3nt: TGCAGCGTTCGACAGGACGAGCAGTACTTC
j_gene: TRBJ1-1; abundance: -; d_gene: -; len: 10; v_gene: TRBV6-1; CDR3aa: CASPGSEAFF; CDR3nt: TGTGCTAGTCCAGGTTCTGAAGCTTTCTTT
j_gene: TRBJ2-3; abundance: -; d_gene: TRBD2; len: 15; v_gene: TRBV7-9; CDR3aa: CASILLAGRTDTQYF; CDR3nt: TGTGCCAGCATCCTACTAGCGGGGCGCACAGATACGCAGTATTTT
j_gene: TRBJ2-1; abundance: many; d_gene: TRBD2; len: 12; v_gene: TRBV10-2; CDR3aa: CASRTSRNEQFF; CDR3nt: TGCGCCAGCAGGACTAGCAGGAATGAGCAGTTCTTC
j_gene: TRBJ1-1; abundance: -; d_gene: -; len: 16; v_gene: TRBV24-1; CDR3aa: CATIPEQGNMNTEAFF; CDR3nt: TGTGCCACCATCCCCGAGCAGGGCAACATGAACACTGAAGCTTTCTTT
j_gene: TRBJ2-7; abundance: many; d_gene: -; len: 11; v_gene: TRBV5-1; CDR3aa: CASSSTYEQYF; CDR3nt: TGTGCCAGCAGCTCCACCTACGAGCAGTACTTC
j_gene: TRBJ2-7; abundance: -; d_gene: -; len: 14; v_gene: TRBV7-2; CDR3aa: CASTESPQVYEQYF; CDR3nt: TGTGCCAGCACAGAATCGCCGCAGGTCTACGAGCAGTACTTC
j_gene: TRBJ2-7; abundance: -; d_gene: -; len: 16; v_gene: TRBV4-3; CDR3aa: CASSQDRAPPLLEQYF; CDR3nt: TGCGCCAGCAGCCAAGATAGGGCACCACCCCTTCTCGAGCAGTACTTC
j_gene: TRBJ2-7; abundance: many; d_gene: -; len: 14; v_gene: TRBV6-1; CDR3aa: CASSEEGGAYEQYF; CDR3nt: TGTGCCAGCAGTGAAGAAGGGGGGGCGTACGAGCAGTACTTC
j_gene: TRBJ2-7; abundance: many; d_gene: TRBD2; len: 18; v_gene: TRBV7-2; CDR3aa: CASSLSASGITRPHEQYF; CDR3nt: TGTGCCAGCAGCTTATCTGCTAGCGGCATTACCCGTCCCCACGAGCAGTACTTC
j_gene: TRBJ1-5; abundance: -; d_gene: -; len: 13; v_gene: TRBV4-1; CDR3aa: CASSQDHVQPQHF; CDR3nt: TGCGCCAGCAGCCAAGATCATGTTCAGCCCCAGCATTTT
j_gene: TRBJ1-2; abundance: -; d_gene: TRBD1; len: 15; v_gene: TRBV6-6; CDR3aa: CASAQTGGQGSYGTF; CDR3nt: TGTGCCAGCGCCCAAACTGGGGGACAGGGGTCTTACGGCACCTTC
j_gene: TRBJ2-7; abundance: -; d_gene: TRBD2; len: 17; v_gene: TRBV19; CDR3aa: CTSSPGTSGRAGYEQYF; CDR3nt: TGTACCAGTAGTCCCGGGACTAGCGGGAGGGCAGGTTACGAGCAGTACTTC
j_gene: TRBJ2-3; abundance: -; d_gene: TRBD2; len: 18; v_gene: TRBV5-1; CDR3aa: CASSSSRGAGGRTATQYF; CDR3nt: TGCGCCAGCAGCTCCTCGCGAGGAGCGGGGGGACGGACAGCTACGCAGTATTTT
j_gene: TRBJ1-2; abundance: -; d_gene: -; len: 15; v_gene: TRBV7-9; CDR3aa: CASSLASSERDGYTF; CDR3nt: TGTGCCAGCAGCTTAGCCTCTAGCGAGCGTGATGGCTACACCTTC
j_gene: TRBJ2-5; abundance: few; d_gene: TRBD1; len: 15; v_gene: TRBV4-1; CDR3aa: CASSPGTGGVKTQYF; CDR3nt: TGCGCCAGCAGCCCAGGGACAGGGGGGGTGAAGACCCAGTACTTC
j_gene: TRBJ2-2; abundance: -; d_gene: -; len: 15; v_gene: TRBV2; CDR3aa: CASSEASRNTGELFF; CDR3nt: TGTGCCAGCAGTGAAGCTTCTCGGAACACCGGGGAGCTGTTTTTT
j_gene: TRBJ1-5; abundance: few; d_gene: TRBD1; len: 15; v_gene: TRBV6-6; CDR3aa: CASSWGQGGNQPQHF; CDR3nt: TGTGCCAGCAGTTGGGGACAGGGCGGGAATCAGCCCCAGCATTTT
j_gene: TRBJ1-2; abundance: few; d_gene: -; len: 14; v_gene: TRBV20-1; CDR3aa: CSARREVSNYGYTF; CDR3nt: TGCAGTGCCCGACGGGAGGTCTCTAACTATGGCTACACCTTC
j_gene: TRBJ2-1; abundance: many; d_gene: -; len: 13; v_gene: TRBV10-3; CDR3aa: CAISEFRINEQFF; CDR3nt: TGTGCCATCAGTGAGTTTCGGATCAATGAGCAGTTCTTC
j_gene: TRBJ2-2; abundance: -; d_gene: -; len: 13; v_gene: TRBV7-2; CDR3aa: CASSFAGIGELFF; CDR3nt: TGTGCCAGCAGCTTCGCAGGGATCGGGGAGCTGTTTTTT
j_gene: TRBJ2-6; abundance: -; d_gene: -; len: 18; v_gene: TRBV5-1; CDR3aa: CASSLIGTASSGANVLTF; CDR3nt: TGCGCCAGCAGCTTGATCGGGACCGCTAGCTCTGGGGCCAACGTCCTGACTTTC
j_gene: TRBJ2-5; abundance: -; d_gene: TRBD1; len: 13; v_gene: TRBV2; CDR3aa: CASNRGQLETQYF; CDR3nt: TGTGCCAGCAACAGGGGGCAGTTGGAGACCCAGTACTTC
j_gene: TRBJ2-7; abundance: -; d_gene: TRBD1; len: 14; v_gene: TRBV18; CDR3aa: CASPPGQGANEQYF; CDR3nt: TGTGCCAGCCCACCAGGGCAGGGGGCGAACGAGCAGTACTTC
j_gene: TRBJ2-2; abundance: -; d_gene: -; len: 17; v_gene: TRBV5-1; CDR3aa: CASSISAGLSNTGELFF; CDR3nt: TGCGCCAGCAGCATATCGGCGGGGCTATCGAACACCGGGGAGCTGTTTTTT
j_gene: TRBJ2-1; abundance: once; d_gene: -; len: 15; v_gene: TRBV24-1; CDR3aa: CAASGGGGPYNEQFF; CDR3nt: TGTGCCGCCAGTGGTGGAGGGGGGCCCTACAATGAGCAGTTCTTC